The present TCR beta chain was sequenced within a study of T cell clones after liver transplantation. Overall study: Samples came pre-transplant, pre-randomization before withdrawal, and post-randomization after withdrawal ended.

The protocol was immunoSEQ multiplex PCR, while the TCRdb copy is restricted to in-frame clones and leaves out a portion. The data hold roughly 97,000 clones, with roughly four fifths observed a single time. This CDR3 spans 15 amino acids. The germline V gene encodes CDR1 MNHEY and CDR2 SVGAGI. Trimming took 4 bases from V and 2 from J, leaving 12 bases between them. The chain recombines TRBV6-5 with TRBJ1-5; TRBD1 is a possible D gene (6 bases). The clonotype originates from a human donor who received a liver transplant. The sequencing used CD4+ T cells from blood, collected before liver transplant. The CDR3 nucleotides are TGTGCCAGCAGTTTAAACCCAGGGGGCAATCAGCCCCAGCATTTT. Encoded protein: CASSLNPGGNQPQHF.